The 10 T cell receptor beta chains in this list originate from one sample, sequenced in a study of identical twins. One entry per CDR3 protein, called by TCRdb with MiXCR from the 5' RACE reads. This table has about 190,000 distinct CDR3 sequences, roughly 15% appearing once. This same sample was also part of a study on T cells expressing NK-cell markers.

The sequenced sample was CD8+ T cells sorted from blood. These receptor sequences come from a woman aged 18-29 years in good health.

J is TRBJ2-1 and V is TRBV9, with D perhaps matching TRBD1 (5 bases). The CDR3 spans 12 residues. Germline assignment: CDR1 SGDLS and CDR2 YYNGEE. Deletions cut 3 bases from V and 7 bases from J, with 8 bases between. The CDR3 DNA follows: TGTGCCAGCAGCGGACAGAGGAATGAGCAGTTCTTC. Its translation: CASSGQRNEQFF.

This clonotype was counted many times. The CDR3 DNA reads TGCGCCAGCAGCCAAGATTTTAGCGCGAGCTCCTACAATGAGCAGTTCTTC. It is translated as CASSQDFSASSYNEQFF. The chain recombines TRBV4-3 with TRBJ2-1, with a weak D call TRBD2 (5 bases). CDR1 is LGHNA, CDR2 YSLEER, per germline. Trimming shortened V by 0 bases and J by 0 bases, and 12 bases separated the two germline ends. The CDR3 is 17 amino acids.

The rearrangement joins TRBV27 to TRBJ1-5; 7 bases fit TRBD1. CDR1 is MNHEY and CDR2 is SMNVEV in the germline V gene (reference sequence). Trimming took 5 bases from V and 7 from J; bases not matched to a gene: 11. There are 15 residues in the CDR3. CDR3 DNA sequence: TGTGCCAGCAGTACCCTAGGAGGGGGCGGCCAGCCCCAGCATTTT. Translation gives CASSTLGGGGQPQHF.

The chain employs TRBV11-2 and TRBJ2-2; TRBD1 matches at 11 bases. J was trimmed by 7 bases and V by 5 bases; bases with no gene match: 3. The CDR3 contains 14 residues. Germline values: CDR1 SGHAT, CDR2 FQNNGV. The CDR3 DNA reads as TGTGCCAGCAGCGGGACAGGGGGGGACGGGGAGCTGTTTTTT. Protein sequence: CASSGTGGDGELFF. Full variable domain (rest looked up from reference TRBV11-2 and TRBJ2-2): EAGVAQSPRYKIIEKRQSVAFWCNPISGHATLYWYQQILGQGPKLLIQFQNNGVVDDSQLPKDRFSAERLKGVDSTLKIQPAKLEDSAVYLCASSGTGGDGELFFGEGSRLTVL.

The rearrangement joins TRBV27 to TRBJ2-7, with D perhaps TRBD1 (6 bases). V was cut by 6 bases and J by 5 bases, with 14 bases left in between. This CDR3 contains 13 residues. Germline V gene sequence: CDR1 MNHEY, CDR2 SMNVEV (reference sequence). CDR3 loop: CASRPDSLDEQYF. In nucleotides, the CDR3 is TGTGCCAGCAGACCGGACAGCCTCGACGAGCAGTACTTC.

The chain recombines TRBV7-2 with TRBJ2-4; D perhaps matches TRBD2 (7 bases). Germline lookup yields CDR1 SGHTA and CDR2 FQGNSA. Trimming removed 4 bases at V and 3 bases at J, with 19 bases between. The CDR3 spans 17 residues. In DNA form, the CDR3 reads TGTGCCAGCAGCTACCCCGGGCCGAGGGGGGGCAAAAACATTCAGTACTTC. Encoded protein: CASSYPGPRGGKNIQYF.

This clonotype was counted between two and nine times. V gene TRBV25-1 combines with J gene TRBJ2-7, with D perhaps assigned TRBD1 or TRBD2 (5 bases each). This CDR3 region has 13 residues. Germline V lookup: CDR1 MGHDK, CDR2 SYGVNS. Between the trimmed V and J ends, which lost 2 bases and 3 bases, there was a span of 8 bases. Written as DNA, the CDR3 is TGTGCCAGCAGTGAAGGGACCCGCTACGAGCAGTACTTC. Protein sequence: CASSEGTRYEQYF.

The V and J genes are TRBV19 and TRBJ2-1; D is possibly TRBD2 (7 bases). The ends were cut back, 3 bases at V and 4 bases at J, with 13 bases in the middle. CDR3 length equals 15 residues. Germline V CDR1 and CDR2: LNHDA, SQIVND (reference sequence). The CDR3 reads CASSMRAGAYNEQFF. Written as DNA, the CDR3 is TGTGCCAGTAGTATGAGGGCGGGGGCGTACAATGAGCAGTTCTTC.

This clonotype came up a few times. V is TRBV12-3 or TRBV12-4 and J is TRBJ1-5, with a possible D match to TRBD1 (5 bases). The V gene lost 6 bases and the J gene lost 3 bases, with 12 bases spanning the gap. The CDR3 covers 14 residues. The CDR3 nucleotides read TGTGCCAGCAGAGGGACGGTTGACAATCAGCCCCAGCATTTT. Translation: CASRGTVDNQPQHF.

The CDR3 nucleotides read TGCAGTGCTATGGGCGGCGTGACCCCTGAAGCTTTCTTT. As protein: CSAMGGVTPEAFF. The chain has TRBV20-1 and TRBJ1-1; D ambiguous. In germline, CDR1 is DFQATT, CDR2 SNEGSKA (reference sequence). Deletions cut 4 bases from V and 6 bases from J, with 15 bases between. This CDR3 contains 13 residues.